This entry describes one T cell receptor beta chain. These data come from a study of technical replicates of blood from several donors. From germline, CDR1 is SEHNR and CDR2 FQNEAQ (reference sequence). The CDR3 length is 13 residues. J lost 3 bases, V lost 4 bases, and 2 bases had no gene match. The protocol was immunoSEQ multiplex PCR, while the TCRdb copy is restricted to in-frame clones and leaves out a portion. The sample has about 78,000 clones; approximately 93% are singletons. This TCR derives from a human donor in good health. The specimen sequenced was T cells isolated from PBMCs. The J gene is TRBJ2-7, the V gene TRBV7-9; 8 bases are a match to TRBD1. The CDR3 region is CASSSDRVYEQYF. The CDR3 DNA sequence: TGTGCCAGCAGCTCGGACAGGGTCTACGAGCAGTACTTC.